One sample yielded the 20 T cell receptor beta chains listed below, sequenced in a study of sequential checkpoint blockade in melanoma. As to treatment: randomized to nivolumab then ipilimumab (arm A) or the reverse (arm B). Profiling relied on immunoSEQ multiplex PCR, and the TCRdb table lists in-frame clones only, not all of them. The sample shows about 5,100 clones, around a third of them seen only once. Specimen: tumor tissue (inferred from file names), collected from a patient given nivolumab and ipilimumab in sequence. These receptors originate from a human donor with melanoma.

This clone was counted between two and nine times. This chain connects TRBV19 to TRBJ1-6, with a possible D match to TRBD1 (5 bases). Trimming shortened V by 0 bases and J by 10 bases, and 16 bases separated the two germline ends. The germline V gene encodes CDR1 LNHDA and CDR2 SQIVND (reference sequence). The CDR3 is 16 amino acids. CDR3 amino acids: CASSIDGTGWASPLHF. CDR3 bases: TGTGCCAGTAGTATAGATGGCACAGGATGGGCCTCACCCCTCCACTTT.

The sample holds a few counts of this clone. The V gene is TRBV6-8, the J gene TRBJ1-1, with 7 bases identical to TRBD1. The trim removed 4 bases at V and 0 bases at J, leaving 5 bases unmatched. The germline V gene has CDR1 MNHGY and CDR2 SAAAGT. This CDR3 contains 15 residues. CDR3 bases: TGTGCCAGCAGTTCAGGGGGGGGTATGAACACTGAAGCTTTCTTT. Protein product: CASSSGGGMNTEAFF.

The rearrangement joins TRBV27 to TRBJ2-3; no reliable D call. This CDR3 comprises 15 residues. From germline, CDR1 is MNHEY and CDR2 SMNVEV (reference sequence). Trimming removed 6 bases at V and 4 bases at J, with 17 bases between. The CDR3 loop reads CASSPVQVGADTQYF. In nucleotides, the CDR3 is TGTGCCAGCAGCCCTGTGCAGGTTGGAGCAGATACGCAGTATTTT.

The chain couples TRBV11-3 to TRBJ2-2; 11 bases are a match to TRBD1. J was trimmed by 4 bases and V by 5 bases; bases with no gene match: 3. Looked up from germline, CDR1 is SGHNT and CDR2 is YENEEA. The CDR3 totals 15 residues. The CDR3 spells CASSLDRGRTGELFF. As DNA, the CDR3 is TGTGCCAGCAGCCTGGACAGGGGGCGCACCGGGGAGCTGTTTTTT.

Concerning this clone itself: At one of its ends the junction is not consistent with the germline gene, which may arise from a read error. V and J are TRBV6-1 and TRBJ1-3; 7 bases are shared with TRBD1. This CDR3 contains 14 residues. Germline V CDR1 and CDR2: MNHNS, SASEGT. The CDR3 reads CAISEDREGNTIYF. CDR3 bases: TGTGCCATCAGTGAAGACAGGGAAGGAAACACCATATATTTT.

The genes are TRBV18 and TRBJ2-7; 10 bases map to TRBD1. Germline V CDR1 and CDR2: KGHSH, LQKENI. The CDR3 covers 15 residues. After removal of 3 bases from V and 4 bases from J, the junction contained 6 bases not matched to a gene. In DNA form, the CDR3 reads TGTGCCAGCTCACCTAGACAGGGGGCCACATACGAGCAGTACTTC. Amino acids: CASSPRQGATYEQYF.

The CDR3 region is CASSQGTSEYANTGELFF. As DNA, the CDR3 is TGCGCCAGCAGCCAGGGCACGTCGGAGTACGCGAACACCGGGGAGCTGTTTTTT. The genes are TRBV4-1 and TRBJ2-2; D is uncertain. The CDR3 has 18 residues. The V gene lost 3 bases and the J gene lost 0 bases, with 17 bases spanning the gap. From germline, CDR1 is MGHRA and CDR2 YSYEKL.

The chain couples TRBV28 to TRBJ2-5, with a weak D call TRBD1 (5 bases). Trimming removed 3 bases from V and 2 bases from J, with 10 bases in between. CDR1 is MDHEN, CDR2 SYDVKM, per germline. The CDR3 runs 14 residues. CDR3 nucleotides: TGTGCCAGCAGTTTGGGGCGCAGTCAAGAGACCCAGTACTTC. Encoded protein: CASSLGRSQETQYF.

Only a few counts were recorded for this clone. CDR3 residues: CASSPQVGTEAFF. The DNA for the CDR3 is TGTGCCAGCAGCCCACAGGTTGGCACTGAAGCTTTCTTT. This chain uses TRBV7-1 with TRBJ1-1; D might be TRBD1 (5 bases). TRBV7-1 is treated as an ORF (open reading frame) with a function not yet certain. There are 13 residues in the CDR3. V was trimmed by 5 bases and J by 4 bases, leaving 11 bases between them.

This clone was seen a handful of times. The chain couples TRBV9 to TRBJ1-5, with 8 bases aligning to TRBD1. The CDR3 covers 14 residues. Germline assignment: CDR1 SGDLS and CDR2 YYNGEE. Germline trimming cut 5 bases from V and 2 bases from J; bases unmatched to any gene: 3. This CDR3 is CASSWTGRNQPQHF. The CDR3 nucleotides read TGTGCCAGCAGTTGGACAGGGCGCAATCAGCCCCAGCATTTT.

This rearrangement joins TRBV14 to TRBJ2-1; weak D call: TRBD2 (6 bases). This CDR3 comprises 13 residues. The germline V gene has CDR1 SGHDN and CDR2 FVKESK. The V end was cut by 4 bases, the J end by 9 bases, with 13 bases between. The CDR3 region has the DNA TGTGCCAGCAGCCCCAGGACTATCGGTGAGCAGTTCTTC. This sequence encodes CASSPRTIGEQFF.

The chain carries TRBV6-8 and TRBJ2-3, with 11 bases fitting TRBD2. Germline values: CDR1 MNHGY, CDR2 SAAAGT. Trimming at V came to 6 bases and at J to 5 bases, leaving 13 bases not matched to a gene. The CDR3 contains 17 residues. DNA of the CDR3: TGTGCCAGCAGCCTCAAGCAGGTAGCGGGGGGGGTAGATACGCAGTATTTT. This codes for CASSLKQVAGGVDTQYF.

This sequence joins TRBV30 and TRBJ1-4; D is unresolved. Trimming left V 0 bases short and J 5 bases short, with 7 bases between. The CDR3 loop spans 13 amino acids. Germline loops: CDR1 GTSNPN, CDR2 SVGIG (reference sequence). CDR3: CAWSVGLNEKLFF. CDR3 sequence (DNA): TGTGCCTGGAGTGTCGGCCTCAATGAAAAACTGTTTTTT. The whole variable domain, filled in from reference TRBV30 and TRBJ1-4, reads SQTIHQWPATLVQPVGSPLSLECTVEGTSNPNLYWYRQAAGRGLQLLFYSVGIGQISSEVPQNLSASRPQDRQFILSSKKLLLSDSGFYLCAWSVGLNEKLFFGSGTQLSVL.

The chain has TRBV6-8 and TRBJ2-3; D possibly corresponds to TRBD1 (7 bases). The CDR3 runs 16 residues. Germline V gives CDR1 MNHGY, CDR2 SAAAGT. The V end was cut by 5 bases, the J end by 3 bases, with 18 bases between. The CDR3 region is CASSPPTGRLTDTQYF. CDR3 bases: TGTGCCAGCAGTCCACCGACAGGGAGGTTGACAGATACGCAGTATTTT.

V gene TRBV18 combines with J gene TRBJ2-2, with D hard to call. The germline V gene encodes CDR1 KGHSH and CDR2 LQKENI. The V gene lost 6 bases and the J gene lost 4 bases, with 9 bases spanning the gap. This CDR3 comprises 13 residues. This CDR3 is CASSQTVTGELFF. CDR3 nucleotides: TGTGCCAGCTCTCAGACGGTCACCGGGGAGCTGTTTTTT.

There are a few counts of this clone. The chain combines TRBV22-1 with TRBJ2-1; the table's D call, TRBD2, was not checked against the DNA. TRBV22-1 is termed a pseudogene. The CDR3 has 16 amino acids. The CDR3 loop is CASSLFQLPQYNEQFF. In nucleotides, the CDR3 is TGTGCCAGCAGTTTATTTCAACTACCCCAATACAATGAGCAGTTCTTC.

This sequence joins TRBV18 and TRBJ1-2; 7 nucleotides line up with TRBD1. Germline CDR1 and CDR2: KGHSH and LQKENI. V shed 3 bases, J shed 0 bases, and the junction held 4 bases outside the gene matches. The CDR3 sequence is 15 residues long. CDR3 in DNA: TGTGCCAGCTCACCGGGACAGAGGACTAACTATGGCTACACCTTC. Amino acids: CASSPGQRTNYGYTF.

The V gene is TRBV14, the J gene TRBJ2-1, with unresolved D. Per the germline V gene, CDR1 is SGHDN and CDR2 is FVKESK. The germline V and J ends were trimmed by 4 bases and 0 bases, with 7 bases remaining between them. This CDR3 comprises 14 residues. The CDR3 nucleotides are TGTGCCAGCAGCCTCCTTAGCTCCTACAATGAGCAGTTCTTC. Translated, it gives CASSLLSSYNEQFF.

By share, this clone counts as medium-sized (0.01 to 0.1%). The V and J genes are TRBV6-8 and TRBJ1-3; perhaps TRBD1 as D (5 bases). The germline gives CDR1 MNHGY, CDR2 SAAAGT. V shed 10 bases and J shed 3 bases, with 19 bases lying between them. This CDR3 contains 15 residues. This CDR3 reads CAIGGTIGIGNTIYF. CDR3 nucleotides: TGTGCCATCGGAGGGACCATAGGAATTGGAAACACCATATATTTT.

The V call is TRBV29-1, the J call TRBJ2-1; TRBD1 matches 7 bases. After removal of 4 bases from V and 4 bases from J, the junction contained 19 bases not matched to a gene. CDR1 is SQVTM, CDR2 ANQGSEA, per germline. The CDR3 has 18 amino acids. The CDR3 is CSVVNLKTGASAYNEQFF. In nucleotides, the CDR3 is TGCAGCGTTGTAAACCTCAAAACAGGGGCTAGTGCTTACAATGAGCAGTTCTTC.